This T cell receptor beta chain was profiled in a study of beta chain features in type 1 diabetes. About the study: Across all samples, roughly 100,000,000 sorted cells were examined.

Note on this clone: Its antigen is unknown.

V lost 3 bases to trimming and J lost 0 bases, with 12 bases between them. CDR1 and CDR2 from the germline V gene are MNHEY and SMNVEV (reference sequence). The CDR3 sequence is 15 residues long. Over 95% purity was reached by all sorted populations. General study points: Shortening that was moderate but significant affected the TCRB CDR3s of Type 1 diabetes patients in all four CD4+ subsets.

The isolated RNA, all of it, was reverse transcribed, so expressed TCRB transcripts were what got sequenced. The assay was immunoSEQ multiplex PCR, and TCRdb's table has in-frame clones only and misses some. The sample has 100,000 to 150,000 clones; around 15% are singletons. The rearrangement uses TRBV27 and TRBJ2-7; maybe TRBD1 (5 bases). This sequence originates from a man aged 30 to 39 with type 1 diabetes. Sequencing was carried out using central memory CD4+ T cells from blood. The CDR3 DNA reads TGTGCCAGCAGTTTGACGACAGCCTCCTCCTACGAGCAGTACTTC. It yields the protein CASSLTTASSYEQYF.